The clone carrying this T cell receptor (beta chain) came up many times. This record comes from a study of Graves' ophthalmopathy and Graves' hyperthyroidism. Trimming left V 1 base short and J 1 base short, with 11 bases between. The V gene's germline CDR1 is LGHNA and CDR2 YSLEER. CDR3 size: 15 residues. RNA served as the template for amplifying TCR beta CDR3 regions. The first round was an RT-PCR with HTBI primers, and the second round was a multiplex PCR. TCRdb called the multiplex PCR reads again in MiXCR, with one record for every CDR3 protein. The table has 350,000 to 400,000 distinct CDR3 sequences, 15% to 20% seen once; the top ten hold around 1.4%.

This chain uses TRBV4-3 with TRBJ2-7, with D possibly being TRBD1 (5 bases). Material: peripheral blood. The sequence was obtained from a woman between 18 and 30 years old with Graves' ophthalmopathy. The CDR3 nucleotides read TGCGCCAGCAGCCAAGCGCTGGGGCAGTCCTACGAGCAGTACTTC. Encoded protein: CASSQALGQSYEQYF.